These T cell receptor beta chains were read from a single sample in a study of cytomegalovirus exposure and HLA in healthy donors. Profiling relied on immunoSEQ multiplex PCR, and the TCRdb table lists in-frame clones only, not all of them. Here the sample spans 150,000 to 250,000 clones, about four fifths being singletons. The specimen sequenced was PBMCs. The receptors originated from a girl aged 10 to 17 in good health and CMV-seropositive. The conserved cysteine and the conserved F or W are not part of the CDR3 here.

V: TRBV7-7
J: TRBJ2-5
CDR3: ASSSQGIETQY

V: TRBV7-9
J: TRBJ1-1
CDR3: ASSPIRGNTEAF

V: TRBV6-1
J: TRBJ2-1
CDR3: ASLPQTDYNEQF

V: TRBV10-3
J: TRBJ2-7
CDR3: AISGTGGLDEQY

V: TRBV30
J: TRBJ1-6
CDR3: VWSVLRTGDSPLH

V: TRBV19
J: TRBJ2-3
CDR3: ASSRGRGKSTDTQY

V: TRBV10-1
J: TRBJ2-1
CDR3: ASSGPSGPIYNEQF

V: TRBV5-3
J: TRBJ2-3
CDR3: ARSLGTRDTQY

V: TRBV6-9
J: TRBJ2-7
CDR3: ASSYCDPGTGTWEQY

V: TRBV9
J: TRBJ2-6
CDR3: ASSGPRDSGANVLT

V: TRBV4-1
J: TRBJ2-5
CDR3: ASSQTLQETQY

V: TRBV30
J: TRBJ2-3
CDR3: AWSDIGTGGMKDTQY

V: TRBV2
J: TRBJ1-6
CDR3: AGRAGSGGDSPLH

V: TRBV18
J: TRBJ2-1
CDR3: ASSPLVGNNEQF

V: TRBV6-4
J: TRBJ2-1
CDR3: ASSDPEGEGFNEQF

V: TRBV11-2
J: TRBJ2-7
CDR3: ASSLGLAYEQY

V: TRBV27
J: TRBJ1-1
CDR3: ASSSVGRVAF

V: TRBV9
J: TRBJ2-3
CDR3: ASSGGTGSSDTQY

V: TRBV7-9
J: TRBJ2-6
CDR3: ASWSSGANVLT

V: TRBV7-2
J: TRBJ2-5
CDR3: ASSLGLAGGPEETQY

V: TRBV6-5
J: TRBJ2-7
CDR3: ASSYTGTSYEQY

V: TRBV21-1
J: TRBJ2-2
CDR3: ARPTGANTGELF

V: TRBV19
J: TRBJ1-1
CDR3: ASTPGQGRPEAF

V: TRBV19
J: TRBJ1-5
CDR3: ASSPGGGSDQPQH

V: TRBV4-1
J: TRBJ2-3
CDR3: ASSQVAGGLPTQY

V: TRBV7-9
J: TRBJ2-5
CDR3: ASSLESRGVQETQY

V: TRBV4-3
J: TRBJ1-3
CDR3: ASSQDRGSGNTIY

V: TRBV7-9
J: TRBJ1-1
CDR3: ASSLPDRGTEAF

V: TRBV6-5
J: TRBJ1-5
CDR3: ASSHQGAGQPQH